These 5 T cell receptor beta chains were sequenced from one sample in a study of blood T cell repertoires in COVID-19. The method was immunoSEQ multiplex PCR; TCRdb's version includes in-frame clones alone and lacks a portion of them. The repertoire has hundreds of thousands of clones, less than 90% of them found once; the top ten carry under 1.3%. The sample taken for sequencing was PBMCs or T cells enriched from blood (not recorded which). The receptors originated from a woman aged 25 to 45 who had recovered from COVID-19.

The genes are TRBV11-2 and TRBJ1-2, with a weak D call TRBD1 (6 bases). The ends were cut back, 0 bases at V and 5 bases at J, with 22 bases in the middle. Germline V gene lookup returns CDR1 SGHAT and CDR2 FQNNGV. The CDR3 contains 18 residues. CDR3: CASSLDIPLGGVMYGYTF. CDR3 in DNA: TGTGCCAGCAGCTTAGATATACCCCTAGGGGGGGTAATGTATGGCTACACCTTC.

DNA of the CDR3: TGTGCCAGCAGCCATCTGACAATATCCTACGAGCAGTACTTC. It is translated as CASSHLTISYEQYF. This chain joins TRBV6-1 and TRBJ2-7, with D unclear. Trimming pared 6 bases from V and 1 base from J, leaving 13 bases between. In germline, CDR1 is MNHNS, CDR2 SASEGT. This CDR3 is 14 amino acids long.

This chain links TRBV7-2 with TRBJ2-2; D is unclear. CDR1 and CDR2 from the germline V gene are SGHTA and FQGNSA. CDR3 length: 17 amino acids. Trimming pared 1 base from V and 1 base from J, leaving 13 bases between. The CDR3 spells CASSLVGTRGNTGELFF. The CDR3 bases are TGTGCCAGCAGCTTAGTAGGCACCCGAGGGAACACCGGGGAGCTGTTTTTT.

Only a few counts were recorded for this clone. The gene calls are TRBV15 and TRBJ1-1; 10 bases are shared with TRBD1. The CDR3 extends over 16 amino acids. Per germline, CDR1 LNHNV and CDR2 YYDKDF (reference sequence). The V and J ends lost 1 base and 7 bases, in that order; junction bases with no gene match: 9. This CDR3 is CATSRAVGTGVGEAFF. CDR3 coding DNA: TGTGCCACCAGCAGAGCGGTAGGGACAGGGGTCGGTGAAGCTTTCTTT.

The J gene is TRBJ2-7, the V gene TRBV5-6, with D perhaps matching TRBD1 (6 bases). Germline values: CDR1 SGHDT, CDR2 YYEEEE. The V end lost 0 bases, the J end lost 5 bases, and 9 bases lay between the germline ends. The CDR3 consists of 13 residues. The CDR3 loop is CASSLARDNEQYF. CDR3 nucleotide sequence: TGTGCCAGCAGCTTGGCCAGGGACAACGAGCAGTACTTC.